Listed below are T cell receptor beta chains from one sample, sequenced in a study of cytomegalovirus exposure and HLA in healthy donors. TCRdb's table, derived via immunoSEQ multiplex PCR, lists solely in-frame clones and lacks some. This table has tens of thousands of clones, roughly 61% appearing once. Source material: PBMCs. The origin of the receptors is a woman aged 40 to 50 in good health and CMV-seropositive. Each CDR3 is given with its conserved first and last residue. A D gene is named only where the DNA matches it firmly.

v_gene,d_gene,CDR3aa
TRBV28,NA,CASSPHLNTEAFF
TRBV28,NA,CASSLGSLYEQYF
TRBV28,NA,CASTLGGQRGNEQYF
TRBV18,NA,CASSPPQGGTEAFF
TRBV27,NA,CASSSNRATEAFF
TRBV27,NA,CASSLIPQGYEQYF
TRBV7-2,TRBD1,CASSINRGETQYF
TRBV19,NA,CASSPGSAGRTEAFF
TRBV11-3,TRBD2,CASSLGLAGLHNEQFF
TRBV6-1,NA,CASSERWTVPNEQFF
TRBV27,TRBD1,CASSLGTGGTEAFF
TRBV6-5,TRBD1,CASSYQGQGQPQHF
TRBV4-1,TRBD2,CASSPLGTSLAGGYNEQFF
TRBV28,NA,CASSLLQGGELFF
TRBV7-9,NA,CASSFGGSAGNTIYF
TRBV5-6,NA,CASSLPSSYEQYF
TRBV28,NA,CASKAGTFYGYTF
TRBV7-2,TRBD2,CASRKGSGMGSEQFF
TRBV4-1,TRBD2,CASSQGYTGTIVTDTQYF
TRBV19,NA,CASSMDRAGTEAFF
TRBV2,TRBD1,CASSVGQGNQPQHF
TRBV10-3,NA,CAISESREKLFF
TRBV19,TRBD1,CASSKGDRGGEQYF
TRBV27,NA,CASRDKNTEAFF
TRBV28,NA,CASRPQARGPNEQFF
TRBV19,TRBD2,CASSPRTSSDTQYF
TRBV19,NA,CASEGRGNTIYF
TRBV6-5,NA,CASSPDRYNEQFF
TRBV6-1,NA,CASSEAGQTGYTF
TRBV9,TRBD1,CASSVRDRETYGYTF
TRBV15,NA,CATSRDQGRWEQYF
TRBV7-9,NA,CSSSSQTGPEHF
TRBV12-5,NA,CASGLVVGGGAGPPIMRAGELFF
TRBV19,TRBD1,CASTGGATGNTIYF
TRBV7-9,NA,CASSRWVGGYEQYF
TRBV11-2,TRBD1,CASANQGEEGYTF
TRBV28,TRBD1,CASSITTGAANTEAFF
TRBV6-5,NA,CASSYSGRGDSPLHF
TRBV28,TRBD1,CASSSTGTANYGYTF
TRBV5-6,NA,CASSFGLTGELFF
TRBV15,TRBD1,CATSRGQRLEKLFF
TRBV7-2,NA,CASSVQASNYGYTF
TRBV2,TRBD2,CASRGPGLAEAGNDEQYF
TRBV9,NA,CASSATGSWNTEAFF
TRBV28,NA,CASSLPGGRGGYTF
TRBV28,TRBD1,CASSSQGNEQYF
TRBV5-6,NA,CASSSMQTNTGELFF